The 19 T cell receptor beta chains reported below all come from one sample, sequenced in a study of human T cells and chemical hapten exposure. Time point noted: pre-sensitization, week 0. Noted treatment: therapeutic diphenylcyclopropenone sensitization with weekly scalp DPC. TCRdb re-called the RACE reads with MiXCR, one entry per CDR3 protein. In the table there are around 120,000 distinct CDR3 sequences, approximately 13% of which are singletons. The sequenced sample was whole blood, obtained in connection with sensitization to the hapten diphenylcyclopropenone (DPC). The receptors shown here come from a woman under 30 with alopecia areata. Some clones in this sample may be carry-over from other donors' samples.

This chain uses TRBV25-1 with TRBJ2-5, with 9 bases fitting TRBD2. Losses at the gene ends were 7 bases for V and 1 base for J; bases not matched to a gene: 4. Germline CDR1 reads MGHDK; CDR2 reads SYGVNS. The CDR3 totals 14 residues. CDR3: CASTSGETQETQYF. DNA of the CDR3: TGTGCCAGCACTAGCGGGGAGACCCAAGAGACCCAGTACTTC.

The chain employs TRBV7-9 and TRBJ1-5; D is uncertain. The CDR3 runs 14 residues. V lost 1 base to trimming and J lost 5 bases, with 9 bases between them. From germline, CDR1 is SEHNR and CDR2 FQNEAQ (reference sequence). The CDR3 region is CASSLETGHQPQHF. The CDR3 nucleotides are TGTGCCAGCAGCTTAGAGACGGGTCATCAGCCCCAGCATTTT.

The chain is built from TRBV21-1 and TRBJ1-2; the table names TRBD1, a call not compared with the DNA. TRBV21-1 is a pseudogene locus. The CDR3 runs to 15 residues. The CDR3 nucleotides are TGTGCCAGCAGCAAGCGGACAGGGGAATACTATGGCTACACCTTC. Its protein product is CASSKRTGEYYGYTF.

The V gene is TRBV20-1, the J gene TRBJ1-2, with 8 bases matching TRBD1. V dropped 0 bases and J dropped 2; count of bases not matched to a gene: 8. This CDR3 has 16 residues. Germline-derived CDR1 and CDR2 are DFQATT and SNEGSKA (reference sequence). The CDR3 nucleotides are TGCAGTGCTAGAGATAGCCGGACAGGGCCGAACTATGGCTACACCTTC. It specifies CSARDSRTGPNYGYTF.

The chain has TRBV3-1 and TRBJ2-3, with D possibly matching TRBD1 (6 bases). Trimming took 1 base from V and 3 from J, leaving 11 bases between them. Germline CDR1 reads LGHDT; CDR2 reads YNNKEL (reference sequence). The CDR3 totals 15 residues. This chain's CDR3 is CASSQGRGETDTQYF. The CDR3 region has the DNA TGTGCCAGCAGCCAAGGCAGGGGCGAGACAGATACGCAGTATTTT.

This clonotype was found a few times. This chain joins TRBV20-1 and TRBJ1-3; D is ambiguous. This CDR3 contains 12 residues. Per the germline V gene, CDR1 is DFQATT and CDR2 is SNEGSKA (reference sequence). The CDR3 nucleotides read TGCGGACGGAGAGGGCTCGAAAACACCATATATTTT. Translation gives CGRRGLENTIYF.

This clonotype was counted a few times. CDR3 protein: CASSQGAGRFNQPQHF. The CDR3 DNA sequence: TGCGCCAGCAGCCAGGGTGCCGGGCGTTTCAATCAGCCCCAGCATTTT. The V and J genes are TRBV4-1 and TRBJ1-5; D not resolved. CDR3 length equals 16 residues. The germline gives CDR1 MGHRA, CDR2 YSYEKL. Trimming cost V 3 bases and J 3 bases, with 15 bases left between them.

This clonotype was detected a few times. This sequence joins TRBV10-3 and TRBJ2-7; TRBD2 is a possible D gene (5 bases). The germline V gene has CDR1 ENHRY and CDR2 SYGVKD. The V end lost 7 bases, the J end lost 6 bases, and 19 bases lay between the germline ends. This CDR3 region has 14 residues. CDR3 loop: CAIKNSGNWAEQYF. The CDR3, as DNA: TGTGCCATCAAGAATTCGGGGAATTGGGCCGAGCAGTACTTC.

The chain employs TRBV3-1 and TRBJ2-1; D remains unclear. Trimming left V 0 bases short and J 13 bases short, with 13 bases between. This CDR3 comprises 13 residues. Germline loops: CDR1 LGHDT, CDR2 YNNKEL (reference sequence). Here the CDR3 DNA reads TGTGCCAGCAGCCAAGATCCGGGTAAACTTCAGTTCTTC. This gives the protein CASSQDPGKLQFF.

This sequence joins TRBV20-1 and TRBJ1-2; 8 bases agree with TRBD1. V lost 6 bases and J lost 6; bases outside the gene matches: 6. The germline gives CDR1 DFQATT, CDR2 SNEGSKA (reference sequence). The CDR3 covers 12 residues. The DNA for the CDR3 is TGCAGTGCCAGAACAGGGGGGGATGGCTACACCTTC. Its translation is CSARTGGDGYTF.

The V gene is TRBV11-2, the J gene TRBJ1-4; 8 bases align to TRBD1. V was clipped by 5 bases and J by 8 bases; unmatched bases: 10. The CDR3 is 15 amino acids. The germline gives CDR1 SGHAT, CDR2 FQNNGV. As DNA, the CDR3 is TGTGCCAGCAGCCCAGACAGGGGTGGAGGAGAAAAACTGTTTTTT. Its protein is CASSPDRGGGEKLFF.

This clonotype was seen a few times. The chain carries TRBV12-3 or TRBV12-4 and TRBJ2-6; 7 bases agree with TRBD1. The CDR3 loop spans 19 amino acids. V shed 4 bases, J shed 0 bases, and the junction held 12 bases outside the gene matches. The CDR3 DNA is TGTGCCAGCAGTTCCTCCAGACAGGGCCTTCTCTCTGGGGCCAACGTCCTGACTTTC. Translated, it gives CASSSSRQGLLSGANVLTF.

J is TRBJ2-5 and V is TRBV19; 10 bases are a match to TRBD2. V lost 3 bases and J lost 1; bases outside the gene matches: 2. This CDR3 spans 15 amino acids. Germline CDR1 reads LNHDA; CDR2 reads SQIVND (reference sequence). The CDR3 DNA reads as TGTGCCAGTAGTATCGAGCGGGGGGGCCAAGAGACCCAGTACTTC. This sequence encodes CASSIERGGQETQYF.

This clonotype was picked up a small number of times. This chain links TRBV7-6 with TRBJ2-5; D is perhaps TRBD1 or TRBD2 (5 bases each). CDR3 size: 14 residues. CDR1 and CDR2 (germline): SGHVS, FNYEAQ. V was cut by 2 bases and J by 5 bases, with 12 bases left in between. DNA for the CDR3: TGTGCCAGCAGCTTATGGGCAGGGACGGAGACCCAGTACTTC. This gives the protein CASSLWAGTETQYF.

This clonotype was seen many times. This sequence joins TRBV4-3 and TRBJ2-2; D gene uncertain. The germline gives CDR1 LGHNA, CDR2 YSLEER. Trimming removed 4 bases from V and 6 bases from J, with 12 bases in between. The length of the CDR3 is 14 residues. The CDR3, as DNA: TGCGCCAGCAGCCCGAGGATGGCTCCCGGGGAGCTGTTTTTT. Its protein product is CASSPRMAPGELFF.

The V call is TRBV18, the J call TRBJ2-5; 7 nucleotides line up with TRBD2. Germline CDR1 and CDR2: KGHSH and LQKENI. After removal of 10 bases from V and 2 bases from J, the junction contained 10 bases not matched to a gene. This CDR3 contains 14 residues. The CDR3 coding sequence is TGTGCCACCCAACCCCAGCGGGGTCAAGAGACCCAGTACTTC. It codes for CATQPQRGQETQYF.

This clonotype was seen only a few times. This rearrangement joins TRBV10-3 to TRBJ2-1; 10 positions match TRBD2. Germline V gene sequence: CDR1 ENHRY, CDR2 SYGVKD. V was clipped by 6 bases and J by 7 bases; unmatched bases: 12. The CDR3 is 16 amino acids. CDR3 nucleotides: TGTGCCATCAGGGGGATAGGTAGCGGGGGGCTGAATGAGCAGTTCTTC. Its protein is CAIRGIGSGGLNEQFF.

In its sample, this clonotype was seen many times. The CDR3 coding sequence is TGCAGCGCAACCGGGGGACCGAACACCGGGGAGCTGTTTTTT. It translates to CSATGGPNTGELFF. The rearrangement joins TRBV29-1 to TRBJ2-2; possible D gene TRBD2, 6 bases. This CDR3 region has 14 residues. Germline CDR1 SQVTM, CDR2 ANQGSEA. V was pared by 7 bases and J by 0 bases, with 12 bases between.

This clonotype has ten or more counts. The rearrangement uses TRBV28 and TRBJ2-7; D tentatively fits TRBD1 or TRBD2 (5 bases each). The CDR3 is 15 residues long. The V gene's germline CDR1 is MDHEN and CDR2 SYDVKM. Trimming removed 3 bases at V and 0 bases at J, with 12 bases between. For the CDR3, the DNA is TGTGCCAGCAGTTTGTCTCAGAGGGGCTCCTACGAGCAGTACTTC. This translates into CASSLSQRGSYEQYF.